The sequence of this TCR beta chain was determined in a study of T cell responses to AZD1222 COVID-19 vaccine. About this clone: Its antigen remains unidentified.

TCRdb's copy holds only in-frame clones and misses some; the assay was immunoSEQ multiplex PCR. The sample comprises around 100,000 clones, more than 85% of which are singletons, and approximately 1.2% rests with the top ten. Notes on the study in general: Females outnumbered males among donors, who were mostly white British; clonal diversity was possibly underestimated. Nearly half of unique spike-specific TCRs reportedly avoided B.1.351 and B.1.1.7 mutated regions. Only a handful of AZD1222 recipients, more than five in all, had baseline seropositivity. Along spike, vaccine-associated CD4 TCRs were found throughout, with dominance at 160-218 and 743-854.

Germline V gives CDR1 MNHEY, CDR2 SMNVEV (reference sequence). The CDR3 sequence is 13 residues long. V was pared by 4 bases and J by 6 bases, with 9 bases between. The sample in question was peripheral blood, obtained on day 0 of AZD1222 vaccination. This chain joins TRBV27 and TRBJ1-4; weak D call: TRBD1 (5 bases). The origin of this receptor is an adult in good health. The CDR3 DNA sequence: TGTGCCAGCAGTTGGTTACAGGATGAAAAACTGTTTTTT. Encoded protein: CASSWLQDEKLFF.